This entry lists 19 T cell receptor beta chains sequenced from one sample in a study of blood T cell repertoires in COVID-19. Some clones are missing from TCRdb's copy, which holds only in-frame ones; the method was immunoSEQ multiplex PCR. Among 150,000 to 200,000 clones listed, around 90% were seen once. Sequencing was done on a sample of peripheral blood. Receptor source: a man in his forties or fifties with acute or convalescent COVID-19.

V and J are TRBV4-1 and TRBJ1-1; D may be TRBD1 (6 bases). CDR1 is MGHRA, CDR2 YSYEKL, per germline. The ends were cut back, 4 bases at V and 0 bases at J, with 12 bases in the middle. This CDR3 contains 15 residues. CDR3 residues: CASSRHRVMNTEAFF. CDR3 bases: TGCGCCAGCAGCCGACACAGGGTGATGAACACTGAAGCTTTCTTT.

The chain employs TRBV7-9 and TRBJ1-6; TRBD1 might be the D (6 bases). The V end was cut by 5 bases, the J end by 8 bases, with 13 bases between. CDR1 is SEHNR and CDR2 is FQNEAQ in the germline V gene (reference sequence). The CDR3 length is 14 residues. The chain's CDR3 is CASSRRQEDSPLHF. The DNA of the CDR3 is TGTGCCAGCAGCCGCAGACAGGAGGATTCACCCCTCCACTTT.

The chain recombines TRBV19 with TRBJ1-2; a possible D gene is TRBD1 (6 bases). V was cut by 4 bases and J by 3 bases, with 21 bases left in between. The V gene's germline CDR1 is LNHDA and CDR2 SQIVND (reference sequence). The CDR3 length is 17 residues. CDR3: CASSTTGYILSDYGYTF. For the CDR3, the DNA is TGTGCCAGTAGTACCACAGGGTACATCCTGAGTGACTATGGCTACACCTTC. Using reference TRBV19 and TRBJ1-2 for the parts outside the CDR3, the full variable domain is DGGITQSPKYLFRKEGQNVTLSCEQNLNHDAMYWYRQDPGQGLRLIYYSQIVNDFQKGDIAEGYSVSREKKESFPLTVTSAQKNPTAFYLCASSTTGYILSDYGYTFGSGTRLTVV.

The rearrangement links TRBV7-9 to TRBJ1-2; D gene ambiguous. The ends were cut back, 6 bases at V and 11 bases at J, with 16 bases in the middle. Germline CDR1 reads SEHNR; CDR2 reads FQNEAQ (reference sequence). The CDR3 spans 12 residues. CDR3 sequence reads: CASRGWAGSYTF. CDR3 nucleotides: TGTGCCAGCAGAGGTTGGGCCGGTTCTTACACCTTC.

V usage is TRBV7-9 and J usage is TRBJ1-4; no firm D call. The germline V and J ends were trimmed by 1 base and 8 bases, with 8 bases remaining between them. Germline V gene lookup returns CDR1 SEHNR and CDR2 FQNEAQ (reference sequence). This CDR3 region has 13 residues. CDR3 amino acids: CASSLGVGEKLFF. The CDR3 DNA follows: TGTGCCAGCAGCTTAGGAGTGGGCGAAAAACTGTTTTTT.

The chain joins TRBV10-3 to TRBJ2-3, with 8 bases aligning to TRBD1. The germline V gene encodes CDR1 ENHRY and CDR2 SYGVKD. This CDR3 is built from 13 residues. Trimming took 10 bases from V and 2 from J; bases not matched to a gene: 5. CDR3 protein: CATYRGFTDTQYF. CDR3 bases: TGTGCCACCTACAGGGGGTTCACAGATACGCAGTATTTT.

V and J are TRBV10-3 and TRBJ1-5; D not resolved. This CDR3 has 13 residues. V was pared by 8 bases and J by 0 bases, with 8 bases between. Per germline, CDR1 ENHRY and CDR2 SYGVKD. The CDR3 region is CAIARDSNQPQHF. The CDR3 nucleotides read TGTGCCATCGCCCGGGATAGCAATCAGCCCCAGCATTTT.

This chain joins TRBV10-3 and TRBJ1-5; TRBD1 is a possible D gene (5 bases). The CDR3 is 16 residues long. Trimming removed 0 bases at V and 2 bases at J, with 11 bases between. Germline V CDR1 and CDR2: ENHRY, SYGVKD. CDR3 in amino acids: CAISESAGGGNQPQHF. CDR3 coding DNA: TGTGCCATCAGTGAGTCGGCGGGGGGAGGCAATCAGCCCCAGCATTTT.

V and J are TRBV5-6 and TRBJ2-2, with 8 bases fitting TRBD2. Per germline, CDR1 SGHDT and CDR2 YYEEEE. The CDR3 consists of 16 residues. V lost 4 bases and J lost 1; bases outside the gene matches: 6. CDR3 loop: CASSRDSGKNTGELFF. The CDR3 nucleotides are TGTGCCAGCAGCCGGGATAGCGGGAAGAACACCGGGGAGCTGTTTTTT.

The rearrangement links TRBV4-2 to TRBJ2-3; TRBD2 might be the D (6 bases). This CDR3 is 14 amino acids long. Germline CDR1 is LGHNA and CDR2 is YNFKEQ. Deletions cut 6 bases from V and 4 bases from J, with 14 bases between. The CDR3 here is CASSPTPGADTQYF. The DNA for the CDR3 is TGTGCCAGCAGTCCTACCCCGGGGGCAGATACGCAGTATTTT.

The chain uses TRBV4-2 and TRBJ2-2; D is unclear. CDR1 is LGHNA, CDR2 YNFKEQ, per germline. The CDR3 sequence is 16 residues long. The V end was cut by 0 bases, the J end by 7 bases, with 15 bases between. CDR3 protein: CASSQDVTNAGGELFF. In DNA form, the CDR3 reads TGTGCCAGCAGCCAAGATGTAACTAACGCCGGCGGGGAGCTGTTTTTT.

This chain uses TRBV5-6 with TRBJ2-5; 8 bases agree with TRBD2. The germline gives CDR1 SGHDT, CDR2 YYEEEE. CDR3 length: 19 residues. The J segment lost 4 bases and the V segment lost 1 base, leaving 18 bases of the junction unmatched. The CDR3 protein is CASSLRVSGNFMGGETQYF. The CDR3 region has the DNA TGTGCCAGCAGCTTGAGGGTTAGCGGGAACTTTATGGGAGGAGAGACCCAGTACTTC.

The chain couples TRBV28 to TRBJ1-4, with 9 bases aligning to TRBD1. The J segment lost 8 bases and the V segment lost 6 bases, leaving 13 bases of the junction unmatched. Germline CDR1 is MDHEN and CDR2 is SYDVKM. The CDR3 consists of 16 residues. This CDR3 is CASSYSRGTGSEKLFF. The CDR3 DNA follows: TGTGCCAGCAGCTATTCGAGGGGGACAGGGTCGGAAAAACTGTTTTTT.

The chain joins TRBV3-1 (or the pseudogene TRBV3-2) to TRBJ1-2; 8 bases match TRBD1. The CDR3 covers 14 residues. Germline CDR1 LGHDT, CDR2 YNNKEL (reference sequence). Trimming took 4 bases from V and 8 from J; bases not matched to a gene: 9. The CDR3 DNA follows: TGTGCCAGCAGCCCCTCGGACAGGGATAAAGGCTACACCTTC. Translating it yields CASSPSDRDKGYTF.

The V call is TRBV7-9, the J call TRBJ2-5; perhaps TRBD1 as D (5 bases). The CDR3 runs to 15 residues. The V end lost 1 base, the J end lost 2 bases, and 11 bases lay between the germline ends. Germline V lookup: CDR1 SEHNR, CDR2 FQNEAQ (reference sequence). CDR3 region: CASSLGGAGQETQYF. In DNA form, the CDR3 reads TGTGCCAGCAGCTTAGGTGGGGCAGGTCAAGAGACCCAGTACTTC.

V is TRBV7-3 and J is TRBJ2-2, with 8 nucleotides matching TRBD1. The V segment lost 3 bases and the J segment 6 bases; nucleotides outside the gene matches: 3. The CDR3 length is 14 residues. Germline V gene sequence: CDR1 SGHTA, CDR2 FQGTGA. The CDR3: CASSFAQGAGELFF. DNA of the CDR3: TGTGCCAGCAGCTTCGCACAGGGGGCCGGGGAGCTGTTTTTT.

The CDR3 DNA reads as TGTGCCAGCAGTGCGGACAGGCCACACACAGATACGCAGTATTTT. The encoded protein is CASSADRPHTDTQYF. The chain joins TRBV9 to TRBJ2-3; TRBD1 matches at 7 bases. The CDR3 contains 15 residues. Trimming at V came to 5 bases and at J to 2 bases, leaving 8 bases not matched to a gene. The V gene's germline CDR1 is SGDLS and CDR2 YYNGEE.

J is TRBJ1-1 and V is TRBV2; D gene ambiguous. Germline CDR1 reads SNHLY; CDR2 reads FYNNEI. This CDR3 comprises 15 residues. Trimming cost V 2 bases and J 0 bases, with 10 bases left between them. The CDR3 loop is CASSELSRLNTEAFF. In DNA form, the CDR3 reads TGTGCCAGCAGTGAATTGTCCAGGTTGAACACTGAAGCTTTCTTT. Full variable domain (rest looked up from reference TRBV2 and TRBJ1-1): EPEVTQTPSHQVTQMGQEVILRCVPISNHLYFYWYRQILGQKVEFLVSFYNNEISEKSEIFDDQFSVERPDGSNFTLKIRSTKLEDSAMYFCASSELSRLNTEAFFGQGTRLTVV.

The chain uses TRBV7-9 and TRBJ1-2; D perhaps matches TRBD1 (5 bases). V gave up 4 bases and J gave up 5 bases, with 11 bases separating them. This CDR3 spans 13 amino acids. CDR1 is SEHNR, CDR2 FQNEAQ, per germline (reference sequence). The CDR3 bases are TGTGCCAGCAGCTCGCTGGGACTGTATGGCTACACCTTC. Its translation: CASSSLGLYGYTF.